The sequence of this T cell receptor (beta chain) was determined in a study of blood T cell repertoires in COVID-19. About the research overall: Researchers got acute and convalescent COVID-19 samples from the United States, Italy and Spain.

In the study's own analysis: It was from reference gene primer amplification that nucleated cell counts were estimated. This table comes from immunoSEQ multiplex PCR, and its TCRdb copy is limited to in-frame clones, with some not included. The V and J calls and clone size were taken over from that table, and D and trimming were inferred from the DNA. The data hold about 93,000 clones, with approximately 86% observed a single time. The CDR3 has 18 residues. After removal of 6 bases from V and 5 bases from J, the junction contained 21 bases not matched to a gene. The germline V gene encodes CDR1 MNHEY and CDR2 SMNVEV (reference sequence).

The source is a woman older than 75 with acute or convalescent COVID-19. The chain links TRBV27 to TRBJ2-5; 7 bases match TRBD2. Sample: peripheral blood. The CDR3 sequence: CASSNTWLGDYRWETQYF. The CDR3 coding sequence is TGTGCCAGCAGCAATACCTGGTTGGGGGACTACAGGTGGGAGACCCAGTACTTC.